Listed here are 15 T cell receptor beta chains from one sample, sequenced in a study of T cell responses to AZD1222 COVID-19 vaccine. The method was immunoSEQ multiplex PCR; TCRdb's version includes in-frame clones alone and lacks a portion of them. The table lists roughly 120,000 clones, around 93% of them singletons, with around 15% in the top ten. Material: peripheral blood, obtained on day 0 of AZD1222 vaccination. These receptors originate from an adult in good health.

This clone has only one observation. This chain joins TRBV10-3 and TRBJ1-4; no reliable D call. The CDR3 sequence is 13 residues long. V lost 0 bases and J lost 8, with 7 bases in between. Germline-derived CDR1 and CDR2 are ENHRY and SYGVKD. The CDR3 DNA reads as TGTGCCATCAGTGAGTCAGAGGAAGAAAAACTGTTTTTT. Translated, it gives CAISESEEEKLFF.

J is TRBJ1-2 and V is TRBV4-3; D remains unclear. The CDR3 has 14 residues. CDR1 is LGHNA, CDR2 YSLEER, per germline. Between the trimmed V and J ends, which lost 1 base and 4 bases, there was a span of 10 bases. CDR3 DNA: TGCGCCAGCAGCCAAGGTGTACAGCCCTATGGCTACACCTTC. This codes for CASSQGVQPYGYTF.

This rearrangement joins TRBV6-5 to TRBJ1-1; D might be TRBD1 (6 bases). This CDR3 region has 14 residues. V dropped 6 bases and J dropped 0 bases, with 11 bases sitting between them. Germline V lookup: CDR1 MNHEY, CDR2 SVGAGI. This chain's CDR3 is CASSRGIMNTEAFF. The DNA of the CDR3 is TGTGCCAGCAGCAGGGGAATTATGAACACTGAAGCTTTCTTT.

The chain recombines TRBV7-2 with TRBJ1-6; 7 bases line up with TRBD1. The junction had 4 bases not matched to a gene; V was cut back by 0 bases and J by 8 bases. CDR1 is SGHTA, CDR2 FQGNSA, per germline. CDR3 length: 15 amino acids. The DNA of the CDR3 is TGTGCCAGCAGCTTAGCTTCAGGGGGTTATTCACCCCTCCACTTT. It codes for CASSLASGGYSPLHF. The full variable domain, completed using reference TRBV7-2 and TRBJ1-6, is GAGVSQSPSNKVTEKGKDVELRCDPISGHTALYWYRQSLGQGLEFLIYFQGNSAPDKSGLPSDRFSAERTGGSVSTLTIQRTQQEDSAVYLCASSLASGGYSPLHFGNGTRLTVT.

This clone showed up just once. The CDR3 DNA reads as TGTGCCAGCAGCATCACTCCCGACCGTACAGCCCAGCATTTT. It is translated as CASSITPDRTAQHF. This chain uses TRBV7-2 with TRBJ1-5; unclear D gene. The V gene's germline CDR1 is SGHTA and CDR2 FQGNSA. The CDR3 is 14 amino acids. Trimming removed 5 bases at V and 11 bases at J, with 19 bases between.

This clone was recorded only once. The chain combines TRBV7-9 with TRBJ2-1; maybe TRBD1 (5 bases). The CDR3 consists of 16 residues. With 1 base removed from V and 7 bases from J, the gap between germline ends came to 17 bases. Germline V gene lookup returns CDR1 SEHNR and CDR2 FQNEAQ (reference sequence). CDR3 DNA: TGTGCCAGCAGCTTAGGCCAAGGGGTTGGGATAAATGAGCAGTTCTTC. This gives the protein CASSLGQGVGINEQFF.

The CDR3 loop reads CASSLGYLGNEQFF. CDR3 DNA sequence: TGCGCCAGCAGCTTAGGTTATTTAGGCAATGAGCAGTTCTTC. The chain recombines TRBV5-1 with TRBJ2-1; no reliable D call. The CDR3 contains 14 residues. V lost 2 bases to trimming and J lost 6 bases, with 12 bases between them. Germline-derived CDR1 and CDR2 are SGHRS and YFSETQ.

The chain employs TRBV7-9 and TRBJ2-1; a possible D gene is TRBD2 (6 bases). The CDR3 consists of 15 residues. V was shortened by 0 bases and J by 10 bases, with 16 bases between the two germline ends. Germline assignment: CDR1 SEHNR and CDR2 FQNEAQ (reference sequence). The CDR3 nucleotides read TGTGCCAGCAGCTTAGCGGAGGGTCGGGGCAACGAGCAGTTCTTC. Residues: CASSLAEGRGNEQFF. The whole variable domain, remainder taken from reference TRBV7-9 and TRBJ2-1, is DTGVSQNPRHKITKRGQNVTFRCDPISEHNRLYWYRQTLGQGPEFLTYFQNEAQLEKSRLLSDRFSAERPKGSFSTLEIQRTEQGDSAMYLCASSLAEGRGNEQFFGPGTRLTVL.

V and J are TRBV4-1 and TRBJ2-3; 14 bases fit TRBD2. There are 16 residues in the CDR3. Germline assignment: CDR1 MGHRA and CDR2 YSYEKL. V shed 0 bases and J 8 bases; nucleotides not matched to a gene: 4. CDR3: CASSQEGLAGDGTQYF. Written as DNA, the CDR3 is TGCGCCAGCAGCCAAGAGGGACTAGCGGGAGATGGTACGCAGTATTTT.

The chain carries TRBV12-3 or TRBV12-4 and TRBJ1-1, with D perhaps TRBD1 (6 bases). The length of the CDR3 is 13 residues. V lost 6 bases and J lost 2, with 10 bases in between. The CDR3 DNA sequence: TGTGCCAGCAGAAGACAGGAAAACACTGAAGCTTTCTTT. Translated: CASRRQENTEAFF.

V usage is TRBV15 and J usage is TRBJ1-5; no definite D call. V was cut by 6 bases and J by 4 bases, with 13 bases left in between. Germline V gives CDR1 LNHNV, CDR2 YYDKDF (reference sequence). There are 14 residues in the CDR3. CDR3 sequence: CATRHRDLNQPQHF. The CDR3 coding sequence is TGTGCCACCAGACACCGGGATCTTAATCAGCCCCAGCATTTT.

The chain links TRBV20-1 to TRBJ2-7; a weak D match, TRBD1 (5 bases). Looked up from germline, CDR1 is DFQATT and CDR2 is SNEGSKA (reference sequence). Trimming removed 3 bases at V and 5 bases at J, with 17 bases between. The CDR3 contains 14 residues. Here the CDR3 DNA reads TGCAGTGCTAGTCTAACAGCTTGGGGCGACGAGCAGTACTTC. It is translated as CSASLTAWGDEQYF.

The chain links TRBV9 to TRBJ2-7, with D perhaps TRBD2 (6 bases). Per the germline V gene, CDR1 is SGDLS and CDR2 is YYNGEE. Trimming pared 2 bases from V and 3 bases from J, leaving 15 bases between. The CDR3 extends over 15 amino acids. CDR3 bases: TGTGCCAGCAGCGTTTCCGGGACTGAGGTCTACGAGCAGTACTTC. It yields the protein CASSVSGTEVYEQYF. Based on the CDR3 plus reference TRBV9 and TRBJ2-7, the full variable domain is DSGVTQTPKHLITATGQRVTLRCSPRSGDLSVYWYQQSLDQGLQFLIQYYNGEERAKGNILERFSAQQFPDLHSELNLSSLELGDSALYFCASSVSGTEVYEQYFGPGTRLTVT.

The CDR3 loop reads CASRSVPGELFF. The CDR3 bases are TGTGCCAGCAGATCAGTCCCCGGGGAGCTGTTTTTT. The chain couples TRBV28 to TRBJ2-2, with no clear D. CDR3 length equals 12 residues. Per the germline V gene, CDR1 is MDHEN and CDR2 is SYDVKM. V was trimmed by 6 bases and J by 6 bases, leaving 8 bases between them.

This clone was found once. This chain joins TRBV18 and TRBJ1-2; 7 bases line up with TRBD1. J lost 2 bases, V lost 0 bases, and 3 bases had no gene match. The CDR3 runs to 15 residues. Per the germline V gene, CDR1 is KGHSH and CDR2 is LQKENI. This CDR3 is CASSPPAQGNYGYTF. Written as DNA, the CDR3 is TGTGCCAGCTCACCACCGGCACAGGGGAACTATGGCTACACCTTC.